This T cell receptor (beta chain) stems from a study of shared clonotypes between healthy human individuals. This CDR3 is 16 amino acids long. Germline lookup yields CDR1 SEHNR and CDR2 FQNEAQ (reference sequence). V lost 3 bases and J lost 5; bases outside the gene matches: 7. All of the donors resided in Nashville, Tennessee, and each was a Caucasian adult. Produced via immunoSEQ multiplex PCR; TCRdb's table is partial and in-frame only. The sample carries about 980,000 clones, around 80% recorded once. The chain recombines TRBV7-9 with TRBJ1-2; 12 nucleotides match TRBD1. Sequenced: memory CD4+ T cells sorted from blood. Subset defined: CD45RA-negative fraction. The TCR comes from a man younger than 35 in good health. The CDR3 bases are TGTGCCAGCAGCTTCGCGGGGACAGGGGGCGCTTATGGCTACACCTTC. Its translation is CASSFAGTGGAYGYTF.